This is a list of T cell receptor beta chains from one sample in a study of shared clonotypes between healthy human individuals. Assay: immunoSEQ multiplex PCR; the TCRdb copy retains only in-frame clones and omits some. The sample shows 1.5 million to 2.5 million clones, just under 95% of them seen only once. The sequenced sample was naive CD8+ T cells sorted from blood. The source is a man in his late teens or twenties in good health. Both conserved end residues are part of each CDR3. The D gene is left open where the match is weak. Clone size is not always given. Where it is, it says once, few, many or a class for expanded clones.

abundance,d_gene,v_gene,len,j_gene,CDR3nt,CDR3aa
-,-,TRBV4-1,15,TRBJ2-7,TGCGCCAGCAGCCAAGGTGTAGCCGGTGACTACGAGCAGTACTTC,CASSQGVAGDYEQYF
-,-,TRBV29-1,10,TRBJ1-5,TGCAGCGGACAGTCCCAGCCCCAGCATTTT,CSGQSQPQHF
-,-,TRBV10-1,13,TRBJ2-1,TGCGCCAGCAGCGCGCTGAACCCCAATGAGCAGTTCTTC,CASSALNPNEQFF
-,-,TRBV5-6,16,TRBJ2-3,TGTGCCAGCAGCTTTGGGGCGGGGGCCTTCACAGATACGCAGTATTTT,CASSFGAGAFTDTQYF
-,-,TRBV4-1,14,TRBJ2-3,TGCGCCAGCAGCCAAGGCGATATCTCGGGACCGCAGTATTTT,CASSQGDISGPQYF
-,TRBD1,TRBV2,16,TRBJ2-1,TGTGCCAGCAGTGACTCGGCCGGGACAGGGGGCGATGAGCAGTTCTTC,CASSDSAGTGGDEQFF
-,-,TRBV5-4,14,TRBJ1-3,TGTGCCAGCAGCTTGGATGGCTCTGGAAACACCATATATTTT,CASSLDGSGNTIYF
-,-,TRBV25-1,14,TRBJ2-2,TGTGCCAGCAGTGAGGCAGGGGTCGTCGGGGAGCTGTTTTTT,CASSEAGVVGELFF
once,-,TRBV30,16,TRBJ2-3,TGTGCCTGGAGTGTACGGGTGCTGTCTAGCACAGATACGCAGTATTTT,CAWSVRVLSSTDTQYF
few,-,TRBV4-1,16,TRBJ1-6,TGCGCCAGCAGCCCCTCCGGGGGGAGAAGTGATTCACCCCTCCACTTT,CASSPSGGRSDSPLHF
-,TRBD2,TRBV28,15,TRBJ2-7,TGTGCCAGCAGTTTCGTCCCCGGGGGGTCCTACGAGCAGTACTTC,CASSFVPGGSYEQYF